This TCR beta chain was documented in a study of human T cells and chemical hapten exposure. Study-level information: Read at 6 days, the patch tests placed 0.01% DPC on the upper back.

Unmatched junction bases numbered 10, after V lost 5 bases and J lost 2 bases. The CDR3 contains 16 residues. Germline CDR1 SEHNR, CDR2 FQNEAQ (reference sequence). TCRdb redid the calling of the RACE reads with MiXCR, one entry per CDR3 protein. This table has 150,000 to 200,000 distinct CDR3 sequences, approximately 20% appearing once. Time point meaning: patch test 1, 2 weeks after DPC sensitization. Documented treatment: therapeutic diphenylcyclopropenone sensitization with weekly scalp DPC. This sequence originates from a woman aged 45-59 years with alopecia areata. Some clones in this sample may be carry-over from other donors' samples. The specimen comprised whole blood, sampled in connection with sensitization to the hapten diphenylcyclopropenone (DPC). The chain is built from TRBV7-9 and TRBJ2-7; 9 bases line up with TRBD1. The CDR3: CASSPGAGQGTYEQYF. The CDR3 nucleotides read TGTGCCAGCAGCCCCGGGGCGGGACAGGGAACCTACGAGCAGTACTTC.